The 20 T cell receptor beta chains in this list originate from one sample, sequenced in a study of cytomegalovirus exposure and HLA in healthy donors. The PCR used 60 Vbeta and 13 Jbeta primers. Sequencing used immunoSEQ multiplex PCR; TCRdb keeps in-frame clones, though not all of them. In the table there are 150,000 to 200,000 clones, roughly 76% of which are singletons. Sequencing was done on a sample of PBMCs. These receptors came from a man between 40 and 49 years old in good health and CMV-seropositive.

The table lists this clone with a few counts. The J gene is TRBJ1-2, the V gene TRBV12-5, with 7 positions matching TRBD1. The germline CDR1 and CDR2 sequences are LGHNT and FRNRAP. The CDR3 has 13 residues. The J segment lost 5 bases and the V segment lost 6 bases, leaving 6 bases of the junction unmatched. CDR3 sequence (DNA): TGTGCTAGTGGGGGAACAGGGGCTTATGGCTACACCTTC. This codes for CASGGTGAYGYTF.

This chain joins TRBV29-1 and TRBJ1-5, with D hard to call. Germline assignment: CDR1 SQVTM and CDR2 ANQGSEA. CDR3 length: 14 amino acids. The V and J ends lost 4 bases and 0 bases respectively, with 10 bases between them. CDR3 region: CSVGERYSNQPQHF. The CDR3 DNA reads as TGCAGCGTTGGAGAACGGTATAGCAATCAGCCCCAGCATTTT.

The chain employs TRBV6-6 and TRBJ2-5, with 11 positions matching TRBD1. The germline gives CDR1 MNHNY, CDR2 SVGAGI (reference sequence). CDR3 length: 15 residues. J lost 5 bases, V lost 7 bases, and 9 bases had no gene match. CDR3 nucleotides: TGTGCCAGCAACCAGGACAGGGGGCATTCGGAGACCCAGTACTTC. Amino acids: CASNQDRGHSETQYF.

The chain employs TRBV19 and TRBJ2-7; 12 nucleotides agree with TRBD1. This CDR3 spans 14 amino acids. V lost 6 bases to trimming and J lost 6 bases; unmatched junction nucleotides: 6. Germline CDR1 and CDR2: LNHDA and SQIVND (reference sequence). DNA of the CDR3: TGTGCCAGTAGCACGGGACAGGGGGCGCTCGAGCAGTACTTC. Translating gives CASSTGQGALEQYF.

This sequence joins TRBV7-6 and TRBJ1-4, with D possibly TRBD1 on 5 matching bases. V lost 5 bases to trimming and J lost 7 bases, with 14 bases between them. CDR3 size: 14 residues. Germline V gene sequence: CDR1 SGHVS, CDR2 FNYEAQ. This chain's CDR3 is CASSLWQGGEKLFF. The CDR3 DNA reads as TGTGCCAGCAGCCTATGGCAGGGAGGTGAAAAACTGTTTTTT.

The rearrangement joins TRBV25-1 to TRBJ1-5, with 9 bases aligning to TRBD1. J lost 1 base, V lost 4 bases, and 8 bases had no gene match. Per the germline V gene, CDR1 is MGHDK and CDR2 is SYGVNS. The CDR3 spans 17 residues. CDR3 coding DNA: TGTGCCAGCAGTGGAAGGGACAGGGCGGGGAGCAATCAGCCCCAGCATTTT. It is translated as CASSGRDRAGSNQPQHF.

This chain links TRBV6-5 with TRBJ2-5, with a tentative D call TRBD2 (5 bases). The J call could be wrong; TRBJ2-7 is a better fit for the DNA end. The CDR3 has 13 residues. Germline CDR1 is MNHEY and CDR2 is SVGAGI. The CDR3: CASSQSGIHEQYF. In DNA form, the CDR3 reads TGTGCCAGCAGCCAGTCGGGGATCCACGAGCAGTACTTC.

This rearrangement joins TRBV5-6 to TRBJ2-4, with unresolved D. Per the germline V gene, CDR1 is SGHDT and CDR2 is YYEEEE. This CDR3 has 15 residues. Trimming removed 5 bases from V and 0 bases from J, with 12 bases in between. CDR3: CASSPRQLAKNIQYF. The CDR3 DNA reads TGTGCCAGCAGTCCAAGACAACTAGCCAAAAACATTCAGTACTTC.

This clone occurred once. The V and J genes are TRBV7-6 and TRBJ1-1; TRBD1 matches at 8 bases. Germline values: CDR1 SGHVS, CDR2 FNYEAQ. V dropped 1 base and J dropped 3; count of bases not matched to a gene: 4. The CDR3 sequence is 15 residues long. CDR3 region: CASSLETGADTEAFF. DNA of the CDR3: TGTGCCAGCAGCTTAGAGACAGGGGCGGACACTGAAGCTTTCTTT. Full variable domain (outside the CDR3, taken from reference TRBV7-6 and TRBJ1-1): GAGVSQSPRYKVTKRGQDVALRCDPISGHVSLYWYRQALGQGPEFLTYFNYEAQQDKSGLPNDRFSAERPEGSISTLTIQRTEQRDSAMYRCASSLETGADTEAFFGQGTRLTVV.

The CDR3 loop is CASSPARGFGNTIYF. The CDR3 DNA follows: TGTGCCAGCAGCCCAGCCAGGGGGTTCGGAAACACCATATATTTT. The chain carries TRBV13 and TRBJ1-3, with TRBD1 matching over 7 bases. The CDR3 is made up of 15 amino acids. Losses at the gene ends were 5 bases for V and 4 bases for J; bases not matched to a gene: 8. Germline CDR1 and CDR2: PRHDT and FYEKMQ (reference sequence).

This chain connects TRBV4-3 to TRBJ2-5; no definite D call. TRBJ2-7 matches the DNA end more closely, so the J call is doubtful. The CDR3 consists of 13 residues. Germline CDR1 and CDR2: LGHNA and YSLEER. CDR3 DNA: TGCGCCAGCAGCCAAGTCGAAAACTACGAGCAGTACTTC. The encoded protein is CASSQVENYEQYF.

V is TRBV6-5 and J is TRBJ1-6, with 11 nucleotides matching TRBD1. This CDR3 has 16 residues. Germline V gene sequence: CDR1 MNHEY, CDR2 SVGAGI. After removal of 1 base from V and 9 bases from J, the junction contained 5 bases not matched to a gene. The CDR3 nucleotides read TGTGCCAGCAGTTACTTCGGGACAGGGGGTAGTTCACCCCTCCACTTT. Protein product: CASSYFGTGGSSPLHF.

The chain joins TRBV7-9 to TRBJ2-1; D might be TRBD1 (5 bases). CDR1 SEHNR and CDR2 FQNEAQ come from the germline V gene (reference sequence). V was trimmed by 4 bases and J by 6 bases, leaving 16 bases between them. The CDR3 extends over 15 amino acids. Here the CDR3 reads CASSSDIERGNEQFF. The CDR3 region has the DNA TGTGCCAGCAGCTCTGACATAGAAAGGGGCAATGAGCAGTTCTTC.

The chain employs TRBV7-6 and TRBJ2-2; 9 bases are shared with TRBD1. V lost 5 bases to trimming and J lost 6 bases; unmatched junction nucleotides: 13. The V gene's germline CDR1 is SGHVS and CDR2 FNYEAQ. The CDR3 totals 17 residues. CDR3 loop: CASSRDRGSRGAGELFF. The CDR3 DNA is TGTGCCAGCAGCCGAGACAGGGGGAGCCGAGGCGCCGGGGAGCTGTTTTTT. The full variable domain, its missing parts supplied by reference TRBV7-6 and TRBJ2-2, is GAGVSQSPRYKVTKRGQDVALRCDPISGHVSLYWYRQALGQGPEFLTYFNYEAQQDKSGLPNDRFSAERPEGSISTLTIQRTEQRDSAMYRCASSRDRGSRGAGELFFGEGSRLTVL.

The chain uses TRBV7-2 and TRBJ1-3, with TRBD1 matching over 11 bases. The trim removed 5 bases at V and 7 bases at J, leaving 4 bases unmatched. CDR1 is SGHTA and CDR2 is FQGNSA in the germline V gene. The CDR3 is 14 residues long. The CDR3: CASSRTGGENTIYF. The DNA for the CDR3 is TGTGCCAGCAGCAGGACAGGGGGCGAGAACACCATATATTTT.

As to this clone: This sample also contains other DNA sequences that code for the same CDR3. V is TRBV5-1 and J is TRBJ1-5; TRBD1 agrees at 8 bases. From germline, CDR1 is SGHRS and CDR2 YFSETQ. The CDR3 loop spans 14 amino acids. V dropped 5 bases and J dropped 6; count of bases not matched to a gene: 7. CDR3 DNA: TGCGCCAGCAGTTTGACAGGGGCCCCTCAGCCCCAGCATTTT. Amino acid sequence: CASSLTGAPQPQHF.

The genes are TRBV19 and TRBJ2-7, with TRBD1 matching 10 bases. Germline CDR1 is LNHDA and CDR2 is SQIVND (reference sequence). The CDR3 loop spans 16 amino acids. V dropped 9 bases and J dropped 4; count of bases not matched to a gene: 15. In DNA, the CDR3 is TGTGCCAGCAGCGAAGAGACAGGGGGCATTGGATACGAGCAGTACTTC. As protein: CASSEETGGIGYEQYF.

This chain joins TRBV9 and TRBJ1-4, with 8 bases fitting TRBD1. CDR1 is SGDLS and CDR2 is YYNGEE in the germline V gene. Trimming cost V 4 bases and J 3 bases; bases outside gene matches: 5. CDR3 length: 15 residues. The CDR3 nucleotides read TGTGCCAGCAGCCTCGGACAGGGCTCTAATGAAAAACTGTTTTTT. Translated: CASSLGQGSNEKLFF.

Remarks on this clone: Within the sample, other DNA sequences also encode this same CDR3. The gene calls are TRBV19 and TRBJ2-5, with 7 bases matching TRBD2. The CDR3 length is 15 residues. Germline V gives CDR1 LNHDA, CDR2 SQIVND (reference sequence). V trimming: 3 bases; J trimming: 2 bases; junction bases outside the gene matches: 6. The CDR3 sequence: CASSIGGGLQETQYF. DNA of the CDR3: TGTGCCAGTAGTATTGGCGGGGGACTTCAAGAGACCCAGTACTTC.

This rearrangement joins TRBV21-1 to TRBJ2-3; the table calls TRBD2, which could not be checked here. TRBV21-1 is tagged as a pseudogene. The CDR3 is made up of 16 amino acids. CDR3 sequence (DNA): TGTGCCAGCAGCAAAGGTGTAGCTACAAACACAGATACGCAGTATTTT. This sequence encodes CASSKGVATNTDTQYF.